Listed here are 8 T cell receptor beta chains from one sample, sequenced in a study of blood T cell repertoires in COVID-19 (dated by TCRdb to the early 2020s). Library creation used the immunoSEQ multiplex PCR assay. Not all clones reach the TCRdb copy of this immuneACCESS table, which keeps in-frame sequences only. Checked studies attribute under half of the gap to unresolved V genes and leave the rest unexplained. The sample yields about 23,000 clones; approximately 86% were counted once. The ten top clones hold 15% to 20% of the sample. The sequencing input was peripheral blood. The receptors originated from a human donor with acute or convalescent COVID-19. The donor label of this sample is uncertain.

The J gene is TRBJ2-3, the V gene TRBV6-1; 9 nucleotides match TRBD2. V shed 4 bases, J shed 5 bases, and the junction held 10 bases outside the gene matches. The CDR3 is made up of 16 amino acids. The germline V gene encodes CDR1 MNHNS and CDR2 SASEGT. CDR3 loop: CASSALAGVPGDTQYF. DNA of the CDR3: TGTGCCAGCAGTGCCTTAGCGGGGGTCCCGGGAGATACGCAGTATTTT.

V and J are TRBV2 and TRBJ2-3; 8 nucleotides agree with TRBD2. With V trimmed by 4 bases and J by 0 bases, 9 bases remained unmatched. Germline assignment: CDR1 SNHLY and CDR2 FYNNEI. This CDR3 comprises 17 residues. In nucleotides, the CDR3 is TGTGCCAGCAGTGTACAGTCGGGGGGGACTAGCACAGATACGCAGTATTTT. Protein product: CASSVQSGGTSTDTQYF.

In DNA form, the CDR3 reads TGTGCCAGCAGTTTAGGTACAAGAAACACCATATATTTT. Protein product: CASSLGTRNTIYF. This sequence joins TRBV12-3 or TRBV12-4 and TRBJ1-3; no definite D call. CDR3 size: 13 residues. The ends were cut back, 1 base at V and 5 bases at J, with 6 bases in the middle.

J is TRBJ1-1 and V is TRBV18, with 9 bases that match TRBD1. This CDR3 comprises 18 residues. The J segment lost 1 base and the V segment lost 8 bases, leaving 17 bases of the junction unmatched. CDR1 and CDR2 (germline): KGHSH, LQKENI. The CDR3: CASRQFGTQGARNTEAFF. The CDR3, as DNA: TGTGCCAGCCGACAGTTCGGGACACAGGGGGCGCGGAACACTGAAGCTTTCTTT.

This rearrangement joins TRBV9 to TRBJ2-7; 12 bases align to TRBD1. With 1 base clipped from V and 4 bases from J, the junction kept 6 bases outside the gene matches. The CDR3 runs to 16 residues. Germline lookup yields CDR1 SGDLS and CDR2 YYNGEE. The chain's CDR3 is CASSVHPGQGAYEQYF. The DNA for the CDR3 is TGTGCCAGCAGCGTACATCCGGGACAGGGGGCTTACGAGCAGTACTTC.

The chain uses TRBV19 and TRBJ2-5, with 8 bases fitting TRBD1. Trimming removed 4 bases from V and 5 bases from J; junction bases left unmatched: 9. The CDR3 has 15 amino acids. CDR1 and CDR2 (germline): LNHDA, SQIVND (reference sequence). CDR3 sequence reads: CASSNGQGERETQYF. The CDR3 nucleotides read TGTGCCAGTAGTAACGGACAGGGTGAGCGTGAGACCCAGTACTTC.

This chain uses TRBV7-2 with TRBJ1-1; TRBD1 aligns across 7 bases. Germline CDR1 and CDR2: SGHTA and FQGNSA. The CDR3 consists of 14 residues. The J segment lost 3 bases and the V segment lost 2 bases, leaving 3 bases of the junction unmatched. The CDR3 loop reads CASSLTGADTEAFF. As DNA, the CDR3 is TGTGCCAGCAGCTTAACAGGGGCGGACACTGAAGCTTTCTTT.

V is TRBV5-4 and J is TRBJ1-3; 7 bases agree with TRBD1. Trimming cost V 0 bases and J 1 base; bases outside gene matches: 10. This CDR3 region has 18 residues. CDR1 and CDR2 from the germline V gene are SGHNT and YYREEE (reference sequence). The CDR3 DNA follows: TGTGCCAGCAGCTTGGATATGGCAGGGGGTTCTTCTGGAAACACCATATATTTT. This codes for CASSLDMAGGSSGNTIYF.